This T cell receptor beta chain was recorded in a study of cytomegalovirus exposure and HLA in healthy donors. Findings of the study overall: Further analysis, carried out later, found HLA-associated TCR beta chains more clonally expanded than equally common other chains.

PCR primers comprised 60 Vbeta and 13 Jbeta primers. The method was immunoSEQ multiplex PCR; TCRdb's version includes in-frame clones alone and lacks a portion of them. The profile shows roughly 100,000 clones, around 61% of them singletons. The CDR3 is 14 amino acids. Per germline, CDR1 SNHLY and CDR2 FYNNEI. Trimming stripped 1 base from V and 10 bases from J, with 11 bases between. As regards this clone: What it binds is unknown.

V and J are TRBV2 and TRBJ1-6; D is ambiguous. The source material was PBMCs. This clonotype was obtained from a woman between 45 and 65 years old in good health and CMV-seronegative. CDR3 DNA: TGTGCCAGCAGTGAAGTAGGGTGGAGGTCACCCCTCCACTTT. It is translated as CASSEVGWRSPLHF.